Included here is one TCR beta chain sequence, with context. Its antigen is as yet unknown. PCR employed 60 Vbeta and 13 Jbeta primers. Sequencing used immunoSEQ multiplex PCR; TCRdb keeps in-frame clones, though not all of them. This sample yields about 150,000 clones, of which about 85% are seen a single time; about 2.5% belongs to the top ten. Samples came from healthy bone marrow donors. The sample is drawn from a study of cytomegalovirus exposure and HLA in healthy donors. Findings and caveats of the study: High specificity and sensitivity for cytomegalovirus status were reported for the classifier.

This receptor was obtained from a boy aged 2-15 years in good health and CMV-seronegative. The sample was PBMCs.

CDR3 amino acids: CASSLLQGQETQYF. Here the CDR3 DNA reads TGTGCCAGCAGTTTACTCCAGGGCCAAGAGACCCAGTACTTC. The chain uses TRBV27 and TRBJ2-5; D is possibly TRBD1 (5 bases). Deletions cut 2 bases from V and 1 base from J, with 8 bases between. The CDR3 is made up of 14 amino acids. Per the germline V gene, CDR1 is MNHEY and CDR2 is SMNVEV (reference sequence).